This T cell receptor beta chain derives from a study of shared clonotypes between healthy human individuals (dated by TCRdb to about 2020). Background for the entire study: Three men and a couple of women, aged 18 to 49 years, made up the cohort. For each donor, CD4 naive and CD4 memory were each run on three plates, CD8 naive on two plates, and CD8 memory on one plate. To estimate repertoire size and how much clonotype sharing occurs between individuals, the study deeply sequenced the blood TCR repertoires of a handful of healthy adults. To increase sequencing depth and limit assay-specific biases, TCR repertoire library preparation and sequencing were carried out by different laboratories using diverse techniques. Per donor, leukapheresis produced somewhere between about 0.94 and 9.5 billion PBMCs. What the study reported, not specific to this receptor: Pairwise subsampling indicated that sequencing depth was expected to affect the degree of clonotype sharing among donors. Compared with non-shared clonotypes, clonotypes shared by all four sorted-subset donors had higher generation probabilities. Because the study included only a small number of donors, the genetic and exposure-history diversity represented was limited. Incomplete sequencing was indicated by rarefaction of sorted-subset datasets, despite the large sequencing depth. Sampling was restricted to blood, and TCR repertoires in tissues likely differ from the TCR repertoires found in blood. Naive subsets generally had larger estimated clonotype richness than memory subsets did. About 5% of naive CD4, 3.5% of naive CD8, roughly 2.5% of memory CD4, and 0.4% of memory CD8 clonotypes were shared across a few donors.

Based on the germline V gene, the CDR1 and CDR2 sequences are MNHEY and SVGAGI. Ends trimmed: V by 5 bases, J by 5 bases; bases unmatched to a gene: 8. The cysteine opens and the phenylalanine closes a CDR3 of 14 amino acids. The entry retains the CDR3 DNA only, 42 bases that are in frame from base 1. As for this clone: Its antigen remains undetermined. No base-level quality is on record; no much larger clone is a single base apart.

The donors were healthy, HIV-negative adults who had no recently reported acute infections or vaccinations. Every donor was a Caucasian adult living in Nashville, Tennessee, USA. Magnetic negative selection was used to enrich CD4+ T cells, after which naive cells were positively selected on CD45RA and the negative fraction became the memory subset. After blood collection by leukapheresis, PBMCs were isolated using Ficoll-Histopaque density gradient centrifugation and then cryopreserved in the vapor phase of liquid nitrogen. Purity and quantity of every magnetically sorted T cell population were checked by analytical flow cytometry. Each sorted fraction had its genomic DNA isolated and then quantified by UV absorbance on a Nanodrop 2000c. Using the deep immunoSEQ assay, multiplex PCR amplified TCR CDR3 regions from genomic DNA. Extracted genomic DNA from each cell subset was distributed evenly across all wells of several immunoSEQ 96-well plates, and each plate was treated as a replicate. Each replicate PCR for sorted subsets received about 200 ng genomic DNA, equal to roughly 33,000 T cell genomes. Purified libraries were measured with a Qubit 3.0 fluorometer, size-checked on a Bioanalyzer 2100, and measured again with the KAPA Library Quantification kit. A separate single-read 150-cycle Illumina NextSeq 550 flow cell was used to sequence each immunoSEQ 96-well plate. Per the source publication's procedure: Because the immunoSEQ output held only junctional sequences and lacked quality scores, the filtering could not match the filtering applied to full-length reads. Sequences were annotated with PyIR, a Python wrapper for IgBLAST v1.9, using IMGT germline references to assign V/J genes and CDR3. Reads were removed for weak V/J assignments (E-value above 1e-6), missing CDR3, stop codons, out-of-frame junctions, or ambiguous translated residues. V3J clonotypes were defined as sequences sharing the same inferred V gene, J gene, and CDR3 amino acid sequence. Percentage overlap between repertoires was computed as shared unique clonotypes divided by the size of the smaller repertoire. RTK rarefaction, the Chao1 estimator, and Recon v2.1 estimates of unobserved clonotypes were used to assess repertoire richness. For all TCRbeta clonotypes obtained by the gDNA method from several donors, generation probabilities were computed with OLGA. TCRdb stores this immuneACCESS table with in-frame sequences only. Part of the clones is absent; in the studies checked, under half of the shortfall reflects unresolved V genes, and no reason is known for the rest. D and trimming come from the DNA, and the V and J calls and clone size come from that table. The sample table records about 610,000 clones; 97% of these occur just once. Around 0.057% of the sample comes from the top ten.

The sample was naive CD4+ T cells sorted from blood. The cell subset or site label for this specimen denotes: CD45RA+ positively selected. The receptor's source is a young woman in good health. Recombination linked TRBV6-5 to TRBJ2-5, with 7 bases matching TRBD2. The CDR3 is CASSKPTSRETQYF. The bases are TGTGCCAGCAGTAAACCGACTAGCCGCGAGACCCAGTACTTC.